Listed here are 5 T cell receptor beta chains from one sample, sequenced in a study of T cell repertoires in cytomegalovirus infection (dated 2019 in TCRdb). The sequencer was an Illumina HiSeq 1500. TCRdb trimmed the raw reads at Q25, called clones with MiXCR and kept productive beta chains. Rows with a matching CDR3 protein are joined into one entry that keeps the most common DNA and genes. The sample table shows roughly 920,000 distinct CDR3 sequences, and roughly 30% are seen once. The leading ten clones occupy roughly 13% of the sample. These TCRs are of unknown antigen specificity. This specimen's treatment or condition label, per the study, means: in vitro stimulation with specific CMV peptide epitopes to enrich CMV-specific T cells. The sequences come from cultured CD8+ T cells from PBMCs, collected from culture after CMV antigen stimulation. The receptor set was obtained from a human donor in good health (CMV status not recorded). Some clones in this sample may be carry-over from other donors' samples.

The chain recombines TRBV2 with TRBJ1-5; the D is unclear. There are 14 residues in the CDR3. Trimming cost V 8 bases and J 3 bases, with 14 bases left between them. Germline V CDR1 and CDR2: SNHLY, FYNNEI. Here the CDR3 reads CASGPDGNNQPQHF. CDR3 nucleotides: TGTGCCAGCGGTCCGGACGGAAACAATCAGCCCCAGCATTTT.

This chain uses TRBV7-9 with TRBJ1-2; TRBD1 matches 7 bases. Germline CDR1 and CDR2: SEHNR and FQNEAQ (reference sequence). CDR3 size: 17 residues. With V trimmed by 8 bases and J by 3 bases, 18 bases remained unmatched. CDR3 sequence: CASGPPPILTGDYGYTF. CDR3 DNA: TGTGCCAGCGGTCCTCCCCCAATCCTTACAGGGGACTATGGCTACACCTTC.

Only one count was recorded for this clonotype. This may be a read error: a much more frequent sequence differs by one nucleotide. V usage is TRBV7-3 and J usage is TRBJ2-1; possibly TRBD1 for D (5 bases). Germline loops: CDR1 SGHTA, CDR2 FQGTGA. The CDR3 loop spans 11 amino acids. CDR3 protein: CVSRDYNEQFF. In DNA, the CDR3 is TGTGTCAGCAGGGATTACAATGAGCAGTTCTTC.

This clonotype was recorded a few times. This chain uses TRBV27 with TRBJ1-2; the D is unclear. Trimming took 5 bases from V and 7 from J, leaving 17 bases between them. CDR3 length: 14 residues. CDR1 MNHEY and CDR2 SMNVEV come from the germline V gene (reference sequence). The CDR3 bases are TGTGCCAGCAGTCTAAGCGGAGCGTCGCTTGGCTACACCTTC. It specifies CASSLSGASLGYTF.

This clonotype was counted a single time. This chain joins TRBV14 and TRBJ2-1; the D is unclear. Germline loops: CDR1 SGHDN, CDR2 FVKESK. The CDR3 contains 16 residues. Trimming took 0 bases from V and 1 from J, leaving 10 bases between them. The DNA for the CDR3 is TGTGCCAGCAGCCAAGATCGCGGACCATCCTACAATGAGCAGTTCTTC. It yields the protein CASSQDRGPSYNEQFF.